This is a list of T cell receptor beta chains from one sample in a study of cytomegalovirus exposure and HLA in healthy donors. The data were produced by immunoSEQ multiplex PCR, yet TCRdb's version contains in-frame clones alone and is incomplete. The sample has some 140,000 clones, about four fifths seen once; the top ten hold approximately 4.3%. The sequenced sample consisted of PBMCs. All receptors come from a man under 40 in good health. The conserved cysteine and the conserved F or W are not part of the CDR3 here. Fields, in order: V gene, CDR3 protein.

v_call: TRBV6-1; cdr3_aa: ASSVLTSNPNYEQY
v_call: TRBV13; cdr3_aa: ASKSGTNEQF
v_call: TRBV28; cdr3_aa: ASSPWTGKQF
v_call: TRBV18; cdr3_aa: ASSPGGLNTEAF
v_call: TRBV7-6; cdr3_aa: ASSPPYRGANVLT
v_call: TRBV5-1; cdr3_aa: ASSLGGRQAF
v_call: TRBV2; cdr3_aa: ASRAGRSQETQY
v_call: TRBV4-3; cdr3_aa: ASSPGLAGVDGELF
v_call: TRBV6-5; cdr3_aa: ASSDSGLAKNIQY
v_call: TRBV15; cdr3_aa: ATSRAPRAGGYNEQF
v_call: TRBV9; cdr3_aa: ASSVGSMNTEAF
v_call: TRBV6-1; cdr3_aa: ASSGRGGGRMDTQY
v_call: TRBV7-6; cdr3_aa: ASSLWDRGLY
v_call: TRBV7-2; cdr3_aa: ASSFPWLRETGEQY
v_call: TRBV7-3; cdr3_aa: AGSQDSSSYNEQF
v_call: TRBV30; cdr3_aa: AWSGLANEQF
v_call: TRBV5-1; cdr3_aa: ASSRGPGTEAF
v_call: TRBV7-9; cdr3_aa: SSSLVDSYGYT
v_call: TRBV27; cdr3_aa: ASRTTGNTEAF
v_call: TRBV5-5; cdr3_aa: ASSLAHAGYDYGYT
v_call: TRBV6-5; cdr3_aa: AISSLAGGPDEQY
v_call: TRBV29-1; cdr3_aa: SVGREEEETQY
v_call: TRBV14; cdr3_aa: ASSQENRDYEQY
v_call: TRBV7-9; cdr3_aa: SSSSLSSYEQY
v_call: TRBV19; cdr3_aa: ASSIVPTGPVSYEQY
v_call: TRBV11-2; cdr3_aa: ASSLAPAGSYGYT
v_call: TRBV6-1; cdr3_aa: ASRPGLAGYEQY
v_call: TRBV28; cdr3_aa: ASINGQGPYQPQH
v_call: TRBV19; cdr3_aa: ASRQTYGYT
v_call: TRBV4-1; cdr3_aa: ASSQEGLAGQHEQF
v_call: TRBV12-5; cdr3_aa: ASGPGTGTDTQY
v_call: TRBV7-6; cdr3_aa: ASSSGQGLGTDTQY
v_call: TRBV11-2; cdr3_aa: ASSINQGEQY
v_call: TRBV6-5; cdr3_aa: ASSSYTSPLH
v_call: TRBV25-1; cdr3_aa: ASRRTGADEQF
v_call: TRBV7-6; cdr3_aa: ASSLSLTSGNNEQF
v_call: TRBV14; cdr3_aa: ASSPRGGSIEQY
v_call: TRBV7-7; cdr3_aa: ASSLDGLEQF
v_call: TRBV2; cdr3_aa: ASSAGLPSSYNEQF
v_call: TRBV6-6; cdr3_aa: ASSSQGNQPQH